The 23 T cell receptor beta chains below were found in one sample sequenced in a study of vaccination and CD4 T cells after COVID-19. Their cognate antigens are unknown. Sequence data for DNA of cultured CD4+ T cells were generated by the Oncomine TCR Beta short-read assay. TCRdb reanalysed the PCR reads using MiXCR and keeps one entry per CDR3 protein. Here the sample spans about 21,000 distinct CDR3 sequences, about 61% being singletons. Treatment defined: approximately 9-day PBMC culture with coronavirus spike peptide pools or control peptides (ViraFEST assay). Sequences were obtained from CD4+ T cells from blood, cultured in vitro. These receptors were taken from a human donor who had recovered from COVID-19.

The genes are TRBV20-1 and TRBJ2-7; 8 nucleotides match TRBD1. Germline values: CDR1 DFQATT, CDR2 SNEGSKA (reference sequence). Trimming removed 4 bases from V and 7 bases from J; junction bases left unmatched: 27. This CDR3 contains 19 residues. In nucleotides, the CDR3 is TGCAGTGCTACGTCCTCCTGGGGCGGCAGGGGGCCTTCTGTTGGAGAGCAGTACTTC. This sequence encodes CSATSSWGGRGPSVGEQYF.

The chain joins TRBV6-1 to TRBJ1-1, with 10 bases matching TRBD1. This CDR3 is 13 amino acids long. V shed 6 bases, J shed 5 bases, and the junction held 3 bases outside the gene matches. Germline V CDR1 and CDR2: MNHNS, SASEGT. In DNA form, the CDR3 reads TGTGCCAGCAGCGACAGGGGGCTAACTGAAGCTTTCTTT. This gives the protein CASSDRGLTEAFF.

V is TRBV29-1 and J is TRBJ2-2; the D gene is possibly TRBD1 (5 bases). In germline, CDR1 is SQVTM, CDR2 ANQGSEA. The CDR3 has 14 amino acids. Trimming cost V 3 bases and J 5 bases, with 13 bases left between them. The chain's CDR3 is CSVEVQRGTGELFF. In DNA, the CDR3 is TGCAGCGTTGAGGTCCAAAGGGGAACCGGGGAGCTGTTTTTT.

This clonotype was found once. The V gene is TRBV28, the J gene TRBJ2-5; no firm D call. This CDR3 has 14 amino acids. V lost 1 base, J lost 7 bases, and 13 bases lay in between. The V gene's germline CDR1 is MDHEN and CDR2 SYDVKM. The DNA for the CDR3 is TGTGCCAGCAGTTTATCACAAGGCGGATGGACCCAGTACTTC. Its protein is CASSLSQGGWTQYF.

The CDR3 DNA is TGTGCCAGCATCGGACTAGCGGGTGCAGCCGAGCAGTACTTC. It is translated as CASIGLAGAAEQYF. The V and J genes are TRBV6-2 or TRBV6-3 and TRBJ2-7, with 11 bases matching TRBD2. The CDR3 sequence is 14 residues long. V was clipped by 7 bases and J by 6 bases; unmatched bases: 8. Per the germline V gene, CDR1 is MNHEY and CDR2 is SVGEGT.

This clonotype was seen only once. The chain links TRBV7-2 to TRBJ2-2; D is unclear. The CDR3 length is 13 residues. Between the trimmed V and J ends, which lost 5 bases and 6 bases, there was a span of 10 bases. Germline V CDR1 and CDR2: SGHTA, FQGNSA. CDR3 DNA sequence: TGTGCCAGCAGCACTCGGGTCCCCGGGGAGCTGTTTTTT. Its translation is CASSTRVPGELFF. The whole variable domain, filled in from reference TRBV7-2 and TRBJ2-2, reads GAGVSQSPSNKVTEKGKDVELRCDPISGHTALYWYRQSLGQGLEFLIYFQGNSAPDKSGLPSDRFSAERTGGSVSTLTIQRTQQEDSAVYLCASSTRVPGELFFGEGSRLTVL.

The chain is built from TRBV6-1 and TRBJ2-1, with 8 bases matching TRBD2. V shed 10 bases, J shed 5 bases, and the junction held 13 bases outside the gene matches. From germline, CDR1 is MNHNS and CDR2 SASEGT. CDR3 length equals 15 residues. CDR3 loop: CAIAREGLYNNEQFF. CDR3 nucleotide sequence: TGTGCCATCGCCCGGGAGGGCCTATATAACAATGAGCAGTTCTTC.

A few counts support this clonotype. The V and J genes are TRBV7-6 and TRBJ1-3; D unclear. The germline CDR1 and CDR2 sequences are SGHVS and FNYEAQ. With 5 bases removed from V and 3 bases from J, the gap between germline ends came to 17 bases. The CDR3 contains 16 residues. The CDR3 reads CASSPTNRGFGNTIYF. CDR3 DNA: TGTGCCAGCAGCCCCACCAATCGGGGTTTTGGAAACACCATATATTTT.

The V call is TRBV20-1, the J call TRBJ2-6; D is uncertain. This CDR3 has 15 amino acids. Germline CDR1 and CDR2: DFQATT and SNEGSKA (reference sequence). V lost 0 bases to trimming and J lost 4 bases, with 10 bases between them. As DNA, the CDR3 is TGCAGTGCTAGAGATAAATCAGCCGGGGCCAACGTCCTGACTTTC. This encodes CSARDKSAGANVLTF.

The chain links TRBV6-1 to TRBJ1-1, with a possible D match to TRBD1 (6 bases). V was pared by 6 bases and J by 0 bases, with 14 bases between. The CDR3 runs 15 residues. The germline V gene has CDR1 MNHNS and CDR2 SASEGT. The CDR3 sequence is CASSSTGSMNTEAFF. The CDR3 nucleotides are TGTGCCAGCAGCTCAACAGGGTCCATGAACACTGAAGCTTTCTTT.

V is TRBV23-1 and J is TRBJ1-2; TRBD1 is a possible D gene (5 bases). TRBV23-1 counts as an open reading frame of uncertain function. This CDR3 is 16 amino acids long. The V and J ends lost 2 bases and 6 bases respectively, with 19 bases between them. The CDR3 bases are TGCGCCAGCAGTCAAGGGGACCGTCAAAAGGGCCATGGCTACACCTTC. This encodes CASSQGDRQKGHGYTF.

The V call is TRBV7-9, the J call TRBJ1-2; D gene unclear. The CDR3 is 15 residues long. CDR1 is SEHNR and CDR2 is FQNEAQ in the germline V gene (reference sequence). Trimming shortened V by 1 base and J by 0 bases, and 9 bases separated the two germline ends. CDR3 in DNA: TGTGCCAGCAGCTTAGTTGCCAGCGCTAACTATGGCTACACCTTC. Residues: CASSLVASANYGYTF.

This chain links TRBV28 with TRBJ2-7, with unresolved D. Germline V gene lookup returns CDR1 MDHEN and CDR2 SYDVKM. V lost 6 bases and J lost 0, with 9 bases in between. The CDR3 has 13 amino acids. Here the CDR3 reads CASRPQSSYEQYF. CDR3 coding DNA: TGTGCCAGCAGACCTCAGAGCTCCTACGAGCAGTACTTC.

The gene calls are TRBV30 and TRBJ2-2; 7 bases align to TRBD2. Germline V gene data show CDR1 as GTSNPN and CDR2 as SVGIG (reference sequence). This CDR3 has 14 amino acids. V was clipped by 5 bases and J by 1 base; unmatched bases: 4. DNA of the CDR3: TGTGCCTGGGGGGACTATCAGAACACCGGGGAGCTGTTTTTT. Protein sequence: CAWGDYQNTGELFF.

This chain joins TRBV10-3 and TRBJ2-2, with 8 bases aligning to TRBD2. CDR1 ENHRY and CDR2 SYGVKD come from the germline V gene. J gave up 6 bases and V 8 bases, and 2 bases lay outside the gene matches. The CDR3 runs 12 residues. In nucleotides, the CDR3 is TGTGCCATCGCTAGCGGGTCCGGGGAGCTGTTTTTT. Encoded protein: CAIASGSGELFF.

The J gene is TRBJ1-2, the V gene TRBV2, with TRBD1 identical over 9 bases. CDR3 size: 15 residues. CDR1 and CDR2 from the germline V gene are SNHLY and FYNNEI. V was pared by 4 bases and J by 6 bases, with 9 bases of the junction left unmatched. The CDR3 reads CASSGSTTGGDGYTF. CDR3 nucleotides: TGTGCCAGCAGTGGTTCAACCACAGGGGGCGATGGCTACACCTTC.

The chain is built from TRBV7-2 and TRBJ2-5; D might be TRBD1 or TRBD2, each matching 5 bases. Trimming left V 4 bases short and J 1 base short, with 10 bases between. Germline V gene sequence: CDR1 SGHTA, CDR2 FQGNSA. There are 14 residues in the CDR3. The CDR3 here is CASSSLGGQETQYF. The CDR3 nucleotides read TGTGCCAGCAGCTCCCTTGGGGGCCAAGAGACCCAGTACTTC.

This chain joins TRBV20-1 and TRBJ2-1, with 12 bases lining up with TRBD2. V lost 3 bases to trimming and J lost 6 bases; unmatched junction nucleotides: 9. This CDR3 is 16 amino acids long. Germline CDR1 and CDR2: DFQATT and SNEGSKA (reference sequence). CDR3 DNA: TGCAGTGCTAGGGGGACTAGCGGGCGCGATCCCAATGAGCAGTTCTTC. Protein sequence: CSARGTSGRDPNEQFF.

In DNA form, the CDR3 reads TGTGCCTGGAGTGTACCGGGGGACAAAAACGGCTACACCTTC. Translated, it gives CAWSVPGDKNGYTF. The chain combines TRBV30 with TRBJ1-2, with D tentatively TRBD1 (6 bases). Germline-derived CDR1 and CDR2 are GTSNPN and SVGIG (reference sequence). V gave up 0 bases and J gave up 8 bases, with 16 bases separating them. There are 14 residues in the CDR3.

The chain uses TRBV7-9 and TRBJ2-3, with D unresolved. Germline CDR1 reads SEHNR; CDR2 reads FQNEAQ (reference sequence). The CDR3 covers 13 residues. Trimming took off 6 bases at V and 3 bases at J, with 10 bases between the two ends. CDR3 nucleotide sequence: TGTGCCAGCAGGCCTCTGGCGACAGATACGCAGTATTTT. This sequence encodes CASRPLATDTQYF.

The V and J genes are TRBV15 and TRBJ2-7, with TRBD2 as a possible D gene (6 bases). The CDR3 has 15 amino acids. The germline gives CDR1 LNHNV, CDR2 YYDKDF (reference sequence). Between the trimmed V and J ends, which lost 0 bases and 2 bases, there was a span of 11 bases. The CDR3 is CATSREGGGAYEQYF. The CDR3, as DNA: TGTGCCACCAGCAGAGAGGGGGGTGGTGCCTACGAGCAGTACTTC.

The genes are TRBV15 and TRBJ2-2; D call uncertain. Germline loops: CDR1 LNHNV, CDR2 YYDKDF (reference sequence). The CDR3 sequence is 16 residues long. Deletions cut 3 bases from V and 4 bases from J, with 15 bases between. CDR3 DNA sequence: TGTGCCACCAGCAGCCCCGCAAGGTACGGCACCGGGGAGCTGTTTTTT. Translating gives CATSSPARYGTGELFF.

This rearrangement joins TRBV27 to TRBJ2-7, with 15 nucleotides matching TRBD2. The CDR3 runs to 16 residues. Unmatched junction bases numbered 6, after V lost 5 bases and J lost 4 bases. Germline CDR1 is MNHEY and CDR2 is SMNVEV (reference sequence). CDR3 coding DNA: TGTGCCAGCAGTAGGGGGACTAGCGGGAGGACTTACGAGCAGTACTTC. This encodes CASSRGTSGRTYEQYF.